This TCR beta chain was identified during a study of blood T cell repertoires in COVID-19. Methods used by the authors: Amplification with reference gene primers provided the estimates of nucleated cell counts. Repertoires were generated with immunoSEQ multiplex PCR, while TCRdb's copy carries only in-frame clones and drops some. V, J and clone size were drawn from that table, and D and trimming were deduced from the DNA. The sample consists of around 87,000 clones, about four fifths of them appearing once. There are 14 residues in the CDR3. Germline V gene lookup returns CDR1 MDHEN and CDR2 SYDVKM. Deletions cut 8 bases from V and 4 bases from J, with 17 bases between.

The sample taken for sequencing was peripheral blood. This chain uses TRBV28 with TRBJ1-2; D is possibly TRBD1 (5 bases). The sequence was collected from a woman of 80 years or more with acute or convalescent COVID-19. CDR3 amino acids: CASDPRQGSYGYTF. For the CDR3, the DNA is TGTGCCAGCGATCCGCGGCAGGGCAGCTATGGCTACACCTTC.